This T cell receptor (beta chain) was identified during a study of blood T cell repertoires in COVID-19. Per germline, CDR1 KGHDR and CDR2 SFDVKD. V dropped 4 bases and J dropped 10 bases, with 13 bases sitting between them. The CDR3 consists of 13 residues. Produced via immunoSEQ multiplex PCR; TCRdb's table is partial and in-frame only. The sample gives 190,000 or so clones, approximately 80% of which show up once; 13% is in the top ten. This sequence was found in a man aged 45-65 years who had recovered from COVID-19. V and J are TRBV24-1 and TRBJ2-1, with D uncertain. The sample comprised peripheral blood. CDR3 sequence: CATSDQDEKEQFF. The CDR3 coding sequence is TGTGCCACCAGTGACCAGGATGAGAAAGAGCAGTTCTTC.